In its sample, the clone carrying this T cell receptor (beta chain) was seen many times. The target antigen is unknown. Individual cDNA molecules each carried unique molecular identifiers attached by the library. Using its own MiXCR run on the RACE reads, TCRdb lists one record per CDR3 protein. The sample consists of tens of thousands of distinct CDR3 sequences, approximately 9% of them appearing once. Time point meaning: patch test 2, 6 weeks after DPC sensitization. The sample's treatment: therapeutic diphenylcyclopropenone sensitization with weekly scalp DPC. This sample is part of a study of human T cells and chemical hapten exposure. The wider study: Patch testing placed 0.01% DPC on the upper back, with readings at 6 days. TCR yields per sample varied mostly from small pooled library volume differences. Overall study results and limits: There was no change with DPC sensitization in TCRs above 1 in 1000 frequency.

CDR1 ENHRY and CDR2 SYGVKD come from the germline V gene. The CDR3 totals 11 residues. Trimming removed 7 bases at V and 9 bases at J, with 12 bases between. The source material was whole blood, sampled in connection with sensitization to the hapten diphenylcyclopropenone (DPC). The receptor comes from a woman aged 50 to 60 with alopecia areata. Some clones in this sample may be carry-over from other donors' samples. The V call is TRBV10-3, the J call TRBJ1-1, with D tentatively TRBD1 (6 bases). DNA for the CDR3: TGTGCCATCACCGTCGGACAGAAAGCTTTCTTT. Amino acids: CAITVGQKAFF.